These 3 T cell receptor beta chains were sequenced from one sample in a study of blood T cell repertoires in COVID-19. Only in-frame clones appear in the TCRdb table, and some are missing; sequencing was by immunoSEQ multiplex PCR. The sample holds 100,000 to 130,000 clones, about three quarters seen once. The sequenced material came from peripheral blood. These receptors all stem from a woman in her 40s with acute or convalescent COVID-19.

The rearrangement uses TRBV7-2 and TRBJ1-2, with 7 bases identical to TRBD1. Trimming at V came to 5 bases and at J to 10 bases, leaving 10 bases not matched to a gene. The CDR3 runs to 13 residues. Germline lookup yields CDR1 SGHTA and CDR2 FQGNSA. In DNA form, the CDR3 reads TGTGCCAGCAGCCCATCCTACAGGGGAATCTACACCTTC. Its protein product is CASSPSYRGIYTF.

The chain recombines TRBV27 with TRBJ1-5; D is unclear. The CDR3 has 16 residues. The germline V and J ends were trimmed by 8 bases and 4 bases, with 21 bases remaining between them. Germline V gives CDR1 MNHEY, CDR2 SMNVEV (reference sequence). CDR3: CASCPTGGQLNQPQHF. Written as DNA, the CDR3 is TGTGCCAGCTGTCCTACCGGCGGGCAGTTAAATCAGCCCCAGCATTTT.

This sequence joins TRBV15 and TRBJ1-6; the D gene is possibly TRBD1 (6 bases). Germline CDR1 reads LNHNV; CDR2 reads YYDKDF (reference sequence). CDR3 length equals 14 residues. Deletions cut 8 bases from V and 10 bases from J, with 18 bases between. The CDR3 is CATGGGTRASPLHF. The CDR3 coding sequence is TGTGCCACCGGGGGGGGCACAAGGGCCTCACCCCTCCACTTT. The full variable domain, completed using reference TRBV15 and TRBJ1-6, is DAMVIQNPRYQVTQFGKPVTLSCSQTLNHNVMYWYQQKSSQAPKLLFHYYDKDFNNEADTPDNFQSRRPNTSFCFLDIRSPGLGDTAMYLCATGGGTRASPLHFGNGTRLTVT.